A single TCR beta chain is shown here with its context. Its antigen is not known. The sample is drawn from a study of vaccination effects on CD4 cells after COVID-19. About the study: As their vaccination, participants received two doses of either BNT162b2 or mRNA-1273.

Using immunoSEQ multiplex PCR, the repertoire was profiled, and TCRdb retains in-frame clones only, with some absent. The profile shows about 73,000 clones, 60% to 75% of them singletons. V was clipped by 10 bases and J by 4 bases, with 16 bases between them. This CDR3 comprises 13 residues. Looked up from germline, CDR1 is MDHEN and CDR2 is SYDVKM. Prior to sequencing, the ViraFEST assay stimulated PBMC with viral peptide pools, which expanded the antigen-specific CD4+ T cells. With roughly 10 days of culture completed, CD4+ T cells were isolated. All vaccine recipients tested negative for nucleocapsid antibodies and had never contracted SARS-CoV-2 infection. The culture medium for 2 million or so PBMC per well included around 9 IU/ml IL-2 and about 9.9 ug/ml peptides.

This receptor was obtained from a human donor who received a COVID-19 vaccine. The material sequenced was CD4+ T cells from PBMCs cultured with HCoV-NL63 spike peptides, taken before COVID-19 vaccination. The chain combines TRBV28 with TRBJ1-2, with no clear D. In nucleotides, the CDR3 is TGTGCCACCCTTCCCGGGTATCGCTATGGCTACACCTTC. This gives the protein CATLPGYRYGYTF.